These T cell receptor beta chains were read from a single sample in a study of shared clonotypes between healthy human individuals. Only in-frame clones appear in the TCRdb table, and some are missing; sequencing was by immunoSEQ multiplex PCR. The data contain 2 million to 2.5 million clones, approximately 96% of them singletons. Input material: naive CD4+ T cells sorted from blood. Receptors originate from a man aged 18 to 30 in good health. CDR3s include the opening cysteine and the closing phenylalanine or tryptophan. D genes are given only for firm matches. Part of the rows lack a size; the others show once, few, many or a class for expanded clones.

V,J,size,D,DNA,CDR3
TRBV5-1,TRBJ1-4,.,.,TGCGCCAGCAGCTTGGCAAGCTATAATGAAAAACTGTTTTTT,CASSLASYNEKLFF
TRBV20-1,TRBJ2-5,.,.,TGCAGTGCCCCTTTTGAGACCCAGTACTTC,CSAPFETQYF
TRBV6-5,TRBJ2-7,.,.,TGTGCCAGCAGGCGGAGCTCCTACGAGCAGTACTTC,CASRRSSYEQYF
TRBV1,TRBJ1-5,few,.,TGCACCAGCAGCCAAGGTGGACAGTTGAGGGTGAATCAGCCCCAGCATTTT,CTSSQGGQLRVNQPQHF
TRBV25-1,TRBJ2-7,.,.,TGTGCCAGCAGTGAAACGGGGCGCCGGAACGAGCAGTACTTC,CASSETGRRNEQYF
TRBV9,TRBJ2-2,.,.,TGTGCCAGCAGCGTAGCTAGTAGCGGGAACACCGGGGAGCTGTTTTTT,CASSVASSGNTGELFF
TRBV6-5,TRBJ2-3,.,.,TGTGCCAGCAGTTACCCCCACAGGGTCACTTTGGATACGCAGTATTTT,CASSYPHRVTLDTQYF
TRBV28,TRBJ2-7,.,TRBD2,TGTGCCAGCAGTTCCAGCGGGGGGGGTCTCTACGAGCAGTACTTC,CASSSSGGGLYEQYF
TRBV11-3,TRBJ2-1,.,TRBD1,TGTGCCAGCAGCTTAGGGACAGGGTGGTTCGATGAGCAGTTCTTC,CASSLGTGWFDEQFF
TRBV2,TRBJ2-5,.,.,TGTGCCAGCAGTGATAGACGGGCTCAAGAGACCCAGTACTTC,CASSDRRAQETQYF
TRBV28,TRBJ2-3,.,.,TGTGCCAGCATCCCGCAATCGGGGGCATTGGCACATACGCAGTATTTT,CASIPQSGALAHTQYF
TRBV6-5,TRBJ1-6,.,TRBD1,TGTGCCAGCAGTCAGGACAGGGGTTCACCCCTCCACTTT,CASSQDRGSPLHF
TRBV6-1,TRBJ2-2,.,TRBD1,TGTGCCAGCAGTGGGCCGGGACAGGGGGAATTTACCGGGGAGCTGTTTTTT,CASSGPGQGEFTGELFF
TRBV6-6,TRBJ2-1,.,TRBD2,TGTGCCAGCAGTTACATAGGGACTAGCGAGCAGTTCTTC,CASSYIGTSEQFF
TRBV7-2,TRBJ1-2,.,.,TGTGCCAGCAGTCAAAATTGGCTCGGGCTTGGCTACACCTTC,CASSQNWLGLGYTF
TRBV7-2,TRBJ2-7,.,TRBD2,TGTGCCAGCAGCTTAGCGAATAGCGGGGGGCCGTACTTC,CASSLANSGGPYF
TRBV5-1,TRBJ2-2,once,TRBD1,TGCGCCAGCAGCCCCTGGACAGGGACGGACACCGGGGAGCTGTTTTTT,CASSPWTGTDTGELFF
TRBV9,TRBJ1-4,.,.,TGTGCCAGCAGCGCGGGGGATAGTAATGAAAAACTGTTTTTT,CASSAGDSNEKLFF
TRBV15,TRBJ2-3,once,.,TGTGCCACCAGCATTGACGGTAGCACAGATACGCAGTATTTT,CATSIDGSTDTQYF
TRBV10-3,TRBJ2-4,.,.,TGTGCCATCAGTGAGGCAGCGGAGATTCAGTACTTC,CAISEAAEIQYF
TRBV10-3,TRBJ1-1,.,.,TGTGCCATCAGTGAGATCGGGGGGGCTTTCTTT,CAISEIGGAFF
TRBV15,TRBJ2-6,.,.,TGTGCCACCAGCAGAGCCTTACAGGGGGCCAACGTCCTGACTTTC,CATSRALQGANVLTF
TRBV11-2,TRBJ1-1,.,.,TGTGCCAGCAGCTTAGACACTGAAGCTTTCTTT,CASSLDTEAFF
TRBV5-6,TRBJ2-1,.,.,TGTGCCAGCAGCGTCCTCGATGAGCAGTTCTTC,CASSVLDEQFF
TRBV5-8,TRBJ2-7,.,TRBD2,TGTGCCAGCAGCTTCGAGACTAGCGGCCACGAGCAGTACTTC,CASSFETSGHEQYF
TRBV10-3,TRBJ1-5,.,TRBD1,TGTGCCATCAGTGCAGGGGGCATAGGTCAGCCCCAGCATTTT,CAISAGGIGQPQHF
TRBV5-1,TRBJ2-2,.,TRBD1,TGCGCCAGCAGTACTTTGACAGGGGCGAACACCGGGGAGCTGTTTTTT,CASSTLTGANTGELFF
TRBV18,TRBJ2-2,once,.,TGTGCCAGCTCACCCGGAGGGACAACGAACACCGGGGAGCTGTTTTTT,CASSPGGTTNTGELFF
TRBV27,TRBJ2-7,.,.,TGTGCCAGCAGTTTAGGCGATACCCCGGTCTTC,CASSLGDTPVF
TRBV10-3,TRBJ2-5,.,TRBD1,TGTGCCATTGCGTCCGGGACAGGGAGACAAGAGACCCAGTACTTC,CAIASGTGRQETQYF
TRBV30,TRBJ2-7,.,.,TGTGCCTGGAGGGTACGGGGACAATCCAACTACGAGCAGTACTTC,CAWRVRGQSNYEQYF
TRBV7-6,TRBJ1-3,.,.,TGTGCCAGCAGCTTAGTAGGACCTGGAAACACCATATATTTT,CASSLVGPGNTIYF
TRBV14,TRBJ2-3,.,.,TGTGCCAGCAGCTTACGACCCGTTTGGACAGATACGCAGTATTTT,CASSLRPVWTDTQYF
TRBV19,TRBJ2-3,.,TRBD2,TGTGCCACCTCCACTTTAGCGGGGGGGACAGATACGCAGTATTTT,CATSTLAGGTDTQYF
TRBV6-1,TRBJ2-7,.,TRBD1,TGTGCCAGCTACAGGGGGCTTAACTACGAGCAGTACTTC,CASYRGLNYEQYF
TRBV18,TRBJ1-2,.,.,TGTGCCAGCTCACCACTGGGGTCTAACTATGGCTACACCTTC,CASSPLGSNYGYTF
TRBV18,TRBJ1-1,.,TRBD1,TGTGCCAGCTCACCACCGGGACAGGGGCCGTTCCGATTGAACACTGAAGCTTTCTTT,CASSPPGQGPFRLNTEAFF
TRBV5-4,TRBJ2-3,.,TRBD2,TGTGCCAGCAGCTCTCCTCTAGCGGGGAGGGGGGATACGCAGTATTTT,CASSSPLAGRGDTQYF
TRBV6-1,TRBJ1-5,.,.,TGTGCCAGCAGTGAGTTTGGGTTCGGTAACGAATATAGCAATCAGCCCCAGCATTTT,CASSEFGFGNEYSNQPQHF
TRBV10-1,TRBJ2-2,.,.,TGCGCCAGCAGTGATACCGGCGACACCGGGGAGCTGTTTTTT,CASSDTGDTGELFF
TRBV9,TRBJ2-2,.,TRBD1,TGTGCCAGCAGCGTTTTAGGGGGCTCCGGGGAGCTGTTTTTT,CASSVLGGSGELFF
TRBV7-8,TRBJ2-7,.,TRBD2,TGTGCCAGCAGCTTAGCCTCACTAGCGGGAGTGTCCCCCTCCTACGAGCAGTACTTC,CASSLASLAGVSPSYEQYF
TRBV2,TRBJ1-5,.,.,TGTGCCAGCAGCCCCCGGGGGTATAGCAATCAGCCCCAGCATTTT,CASSPRGYSNQPQHF
TRBV5-1,TRBJ1-4,.,.,TGCGCCAGCAGTTTGACAGCCGGTGATAAAGAAAAACTGTTTTTT,CASSLTAGDKEKLFF
TRBV6-1,TRBJ1-2,few,TRBD1,TGTGCCAGCAGTCATGGACAGGGAGATGGCTACACCTTC,CASSHGQGDGYTF